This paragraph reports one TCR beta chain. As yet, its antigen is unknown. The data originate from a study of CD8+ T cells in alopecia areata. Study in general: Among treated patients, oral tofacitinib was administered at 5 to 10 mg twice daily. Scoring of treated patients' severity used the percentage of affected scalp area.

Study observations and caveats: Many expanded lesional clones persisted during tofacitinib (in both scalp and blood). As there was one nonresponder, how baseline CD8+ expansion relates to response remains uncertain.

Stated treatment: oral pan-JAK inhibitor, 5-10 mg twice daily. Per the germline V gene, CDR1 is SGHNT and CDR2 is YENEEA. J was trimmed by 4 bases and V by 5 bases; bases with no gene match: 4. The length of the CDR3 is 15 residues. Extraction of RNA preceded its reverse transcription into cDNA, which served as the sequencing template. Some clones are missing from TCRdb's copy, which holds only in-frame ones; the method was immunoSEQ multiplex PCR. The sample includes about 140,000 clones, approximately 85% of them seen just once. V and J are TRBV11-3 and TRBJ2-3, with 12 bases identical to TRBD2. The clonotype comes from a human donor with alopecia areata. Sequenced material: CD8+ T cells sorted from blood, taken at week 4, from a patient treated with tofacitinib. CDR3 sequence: CASSPSGGASDTQYF. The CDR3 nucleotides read TGTGCCAGCAGCCCTAGCGGGGGGGCGTCAGATACGCAGTATTTT.